This TCR beta chain is drawn from a study of blood T cell repertoires in COVID-19. As for the study in general: There were acute and convalescent COVID-19 samples, and they came from the United States, Italy and Spain.

This clone was counted a few times. The V gene end was trimmed by 6 bases and the J gene end by 5 bases; junction bases not matched to a gene: 6. The CDR3 length is 14 residues. Germline CDR1 and CDR2: SNHLY and FYNNEI. The method was immunoSEQ multiplex PCR; TCRdb's version includes in-frame clones alone and lacks a portion of them. Of 200,000 to 250,000 clones in the sample, 84% were seen once. Sequenced input: PBMCs or T cells enriched from blood (not recorded which). The chain employs TRBV2 and TRBJ1-1; TRBD1 aligns across 10 bases. The TCR sequence derives from a man aged 55 to 70 who had recovered from COVID-19. CDR3 in amino acids: CASRTGTGETEAFF. The CDR3, as DNA: TGTGCCAGCAGGACCGGGACAGGGGAAACTGAAGCTTTCTTT. Full variable domain (missing parts from reference TRBV2 and TRBJ1-1): EPEVTQTPSHQVTQMGQEVILRCVPISNHLYFYWYRQILGQKVEFLVSFYNNEISEKSEIFDDQFSVERPDGSNFTLKIRSTKLEDSAMYFCASRTGTGETEAFFGQGTRLTVV.